The TCR beta chain under discussion was sequenced for a study of cytomegalovirus exposure and HLA in healthy donors. CDR1 is MNHEY, CDR2 SMNVEV, per germline (reference sequence). The V and J ends lost 7 bases and 1 base, in that order; junction bases with no gene match: 6. The length of the CDR3 is 16 residues. With 60 Vbeta and 13 Jbeta primers, the PCR was carried out. Under the authors' procedure: Tens of millions of unique TCR beta chains, roughly 11 million of them shared, were counted by a later analysis. Clones were sequenced by immunoSEQ multiplex PCR, and TCRdb holds only the in-frame ones, with some missing. V and J calls and clone size come straight from that table; D and trimming were deduced from the DNA. The top ten hold roughly 6.2% of the sample, which has just over 150,000 clones, around 80% seen once.

Material: PBMCs. This sequence joins TRBV27 and TRBJ2-6, with 8 bases aligning to TRBD1. This clonotype was obtained from a male donor in good health and CMV-seropositive. In nucleotides, the CDR3 is TGTGCCAGCAATGGACAGGGCTTGTCTGGGGCCAACGTCCTGACTTTC. Translated, it gives CASNGQGLSGANVLTF.